The entry below describes one T cell receptor (beta chain). Its antigen is unidentified. The libraries of TRB cDNA were constructed through 5' RACE using UMI labels. TCRdb reworked the 5' RACE reads into one entry per CDR3 protein, no DNA. This sample lists 100,000 to 150,000 distinct CDR3 sequences; its ten largest clones have approximately 0.46%. This specimen belongs to a study of CXCR3-negative and CXCR3-positive naive CD8 T cells. Findings and caveats of the study: For memory CD8+ cells diversity was much lower, but both naive subsets had comparably high diversity.

This CDR3 comprises 18 residues. CDR1 is SSHAT, CDR2 FNYEAQ, per germline (reference sequence). The sequence was collected from a human donor in good health. Some clones in this sample may be carry-over from other donors' samples. The chain links TRBV7-7 to TRBJ2-1; there is no DNA to check the TCRdb D call of TRBD2. Sequencing input: naive CXCR3- CD8+ T cells from blood. The subset was: CD45RO-CCR7+CD27+CD95- naive CD8+ T cells lacking CXCR3 (TNR3-). CDR3 amino acids: CASSPLDVGGWAYNEQFF.